Detailed here is one TCR beta chain. Two oligonucleotides, mixed equimolar, formed the beta constant-region primer covering TRBC1 and TRBC2. Four rounds of PCR amplified the ligated cDNA using nested alpha and beta constant-region primers plus SP2. Ligation attached a single-stranded oligonucleotide with a 12-nucleotide UMI and the SP2 primer to the cDNA 3' end. Each CDR3 protein is one row after TCRdb ran MiXCR on the UMI-ligation and nested PCR reads. The sample records more than 100,000 distinct CDR3 sequences, roughly 32% being singletons. After CD4 positive bead selection, the CD4-negative fraction gave CD8 T cells. Four subsets defined by CD45RA and CD27 were sorted after CD3, CD4, CD8 and live/dead staining. The germline CDR1 and CDR2 sequences are SGHAT and FQNNGV. Trimming took 6 bases from V and 5 from J, leaving 14 bases between them. This CDR3 comprises 14 residues. This specimen comes from a study of naive and memory T cell subsets.

This chain joins TRBV11-2 and TRBJ1-5; D is perhaps TRBD1 (6 bases). The sequence was collected from a human donor in good health. The specimen was central memory CD4+ T cells from blood. The CDR3, as DNA: TGTGCCAGCAGTCCCGGGGGACAACATCAGCCCCAGCATTTT. As protein: CASSPGGQHQPQHF.